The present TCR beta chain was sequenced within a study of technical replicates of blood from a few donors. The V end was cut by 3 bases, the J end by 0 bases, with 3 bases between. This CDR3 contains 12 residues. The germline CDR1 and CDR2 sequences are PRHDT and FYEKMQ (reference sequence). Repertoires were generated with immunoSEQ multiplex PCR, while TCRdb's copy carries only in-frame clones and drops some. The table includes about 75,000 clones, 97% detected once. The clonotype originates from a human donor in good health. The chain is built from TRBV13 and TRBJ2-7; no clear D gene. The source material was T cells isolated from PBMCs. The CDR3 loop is CASSFLSYEQYF. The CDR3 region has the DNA TGTGCCAGCAGCTTCCTCTCCTACGAGCAGTACTTC.